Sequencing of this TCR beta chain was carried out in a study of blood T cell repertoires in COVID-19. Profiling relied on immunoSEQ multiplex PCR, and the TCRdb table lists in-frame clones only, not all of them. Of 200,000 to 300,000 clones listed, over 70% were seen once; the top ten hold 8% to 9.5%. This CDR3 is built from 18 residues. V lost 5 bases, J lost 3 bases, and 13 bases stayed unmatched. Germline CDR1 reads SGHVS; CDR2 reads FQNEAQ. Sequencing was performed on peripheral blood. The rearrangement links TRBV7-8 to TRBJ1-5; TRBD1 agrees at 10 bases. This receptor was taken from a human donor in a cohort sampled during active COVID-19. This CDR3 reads CASSRDRGHLNFNQPQHF. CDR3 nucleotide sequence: TGTGCCAGCAGCAGGGACAGGGGTCACCTTAACTTCAATCAGCCCCAGCATTTT.